Included here is one T cell receptor beta chain sequence, with context. What it binds is not known. Assay used: immunoSEQ multiplex PCR; TCRdb lists only in-frame clones, some missing. The repertoire holds 80,000 to 90,000 clones, with about nine tenths as singletons. CDR3 length: 16 amino acids. Trimming cost V 3 bases and J 3 bases, with 13 bases left between them. CDR1 and CDR2 from the germline V gene are SGHRS and YFSETQ. These data originate in a study of graft-versus-host responses after intestinal transplantation. Turning to the study itself: Transplants given to recipients were multivisceral, liver-intestinal, or isolated intestinal. Induction using anti-thymocyte globulin, followed by tacrolimus and steroids for approximately three years, was given to all recipients.

Study-wide results and caveats: HvG clone declines early post-transplant were associated with peak circulating GvH levels. Ileal or blood samples showed some GvH clones first, and such clones were also found in recipient marrow.

This receptor was identified in a human donor who received an intestinal transplant. This specimen consisted of unstimulated CD4+ T cells sorted from spleen or lymph node cells, obtained before intestinal transplant. The rearrangement links TRBV5-1 to TRBJ2-6, with a possible D match to TRBD1 (5 bases). CDR3: CASSSLRGGGANVLTF. The CDR3 nucleotides are TGCGCCAGCAGCTCCCTAAGGGGTGGTGGGGCCAACGTCCTGACTTTC.